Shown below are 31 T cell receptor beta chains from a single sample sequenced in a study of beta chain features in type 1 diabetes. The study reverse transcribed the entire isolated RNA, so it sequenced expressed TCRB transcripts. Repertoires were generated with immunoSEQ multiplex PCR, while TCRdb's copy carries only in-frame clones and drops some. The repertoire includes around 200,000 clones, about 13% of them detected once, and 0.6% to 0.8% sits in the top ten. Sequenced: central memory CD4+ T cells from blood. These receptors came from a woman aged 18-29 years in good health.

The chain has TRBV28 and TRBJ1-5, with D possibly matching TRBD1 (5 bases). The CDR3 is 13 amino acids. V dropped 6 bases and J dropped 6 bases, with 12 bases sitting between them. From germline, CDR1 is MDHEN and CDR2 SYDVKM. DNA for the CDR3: TGTGCCAGCAGGGGCCAGGGAGGTCAGCCCCAGCATTTT. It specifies CASRGQGGQPQHF. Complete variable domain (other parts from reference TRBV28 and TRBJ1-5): DVKVTQSSRYLVKRTGEKVFLECVQDMDHENMFWYRQDPGLGLRLIYFSYDVKMKEKGDIPEGYSVSREKKERFSLILESASTNQTSMYLCASRGQGGQPQHFGDGTRLSIL.

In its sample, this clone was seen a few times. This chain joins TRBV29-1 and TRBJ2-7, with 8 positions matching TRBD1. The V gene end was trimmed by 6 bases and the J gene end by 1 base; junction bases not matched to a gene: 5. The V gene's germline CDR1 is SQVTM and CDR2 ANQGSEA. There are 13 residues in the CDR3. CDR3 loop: CSVIDRGSYEQYF. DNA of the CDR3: TGCAGCGTCATCGACAGGGGTTCCTACGAGCAGTACTTC.

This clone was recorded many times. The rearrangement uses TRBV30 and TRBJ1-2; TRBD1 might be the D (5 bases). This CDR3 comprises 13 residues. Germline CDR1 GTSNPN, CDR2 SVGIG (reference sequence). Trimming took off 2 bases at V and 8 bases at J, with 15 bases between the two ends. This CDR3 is CAWSPAQGLGYTF. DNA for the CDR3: TGTGCCTGGAGTCCCGCCCAGGGACTGGGCTACACCTTC.

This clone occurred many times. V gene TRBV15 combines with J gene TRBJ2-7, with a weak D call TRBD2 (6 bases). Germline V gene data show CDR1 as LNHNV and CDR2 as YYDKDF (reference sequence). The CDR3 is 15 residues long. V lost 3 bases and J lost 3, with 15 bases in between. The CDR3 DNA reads TGTGCCACCAGCAGGGGTCCGGGGGACGTCTACGAGCAGTACTTC. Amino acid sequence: CATSRGPGDVYEQYF. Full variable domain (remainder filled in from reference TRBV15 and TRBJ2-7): DAMVIQNPRYQVTQFGKPVTLSCSQTLNHNVMYWYQQKSSQAPKLLFHYYDKDFNNEADTPDNFQSRRPNTSFCFLDIRSPGLGDTAMYLCATSRGPGDVYEQYFGPGTRLTVT.

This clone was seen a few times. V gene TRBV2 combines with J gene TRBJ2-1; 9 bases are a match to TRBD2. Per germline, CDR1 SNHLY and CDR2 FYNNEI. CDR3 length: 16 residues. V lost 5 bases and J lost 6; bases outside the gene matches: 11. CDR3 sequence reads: CASSPRGGRALNEQFF. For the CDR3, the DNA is TGTGCCAGCAGTCCCCGGGGCGGGAGGGCCCTCAATGAGCAGTTCTTC.

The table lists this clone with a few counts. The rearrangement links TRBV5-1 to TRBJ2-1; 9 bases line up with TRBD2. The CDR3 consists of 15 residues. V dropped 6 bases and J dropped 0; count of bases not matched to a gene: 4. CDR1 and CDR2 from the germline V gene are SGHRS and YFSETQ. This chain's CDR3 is CASISTSGSYNEQFF. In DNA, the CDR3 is TGCGCCAGCATCTCGACTAGCGGCTCCTACAATGAGCAGTTCTTC.

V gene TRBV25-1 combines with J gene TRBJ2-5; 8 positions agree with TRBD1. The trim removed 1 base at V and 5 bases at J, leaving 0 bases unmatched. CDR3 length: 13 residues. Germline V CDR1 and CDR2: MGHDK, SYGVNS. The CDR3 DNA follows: TGTGCCAGCAGTGAATGGACAGGGGAGACCCAGTACTTC. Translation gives CASSEWTGETQYF.

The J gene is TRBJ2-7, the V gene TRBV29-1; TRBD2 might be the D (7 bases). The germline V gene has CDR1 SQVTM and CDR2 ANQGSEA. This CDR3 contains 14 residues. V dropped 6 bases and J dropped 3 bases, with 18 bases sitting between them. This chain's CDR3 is CSVAGGGGIYEQYF. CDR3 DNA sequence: TGCAGCGTAGCTGGGGGGGGCGGGATCTACGAGCAGTACTTC.

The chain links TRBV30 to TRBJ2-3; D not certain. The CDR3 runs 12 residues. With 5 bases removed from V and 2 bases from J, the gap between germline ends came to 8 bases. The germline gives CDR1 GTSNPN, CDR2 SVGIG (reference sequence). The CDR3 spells CAWRRYTDTQYF. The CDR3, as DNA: TGTGCCTGGCGCAGATACACAGATACGCAGTATTTT.

The CDR3 here is CAWASRGKETQYF. DNA of the CDR3: TGTGCCTGGGCCTCCAGGGGGAAAGAGACCCAGTACTTC. The V gene is TRBV30, the J gene TRBJ2-5; TRBD1 aligns across 7 bases. Germline-derived CDR1 and CDR2 are GTSNPN and SVGIG (reference sequence). The CDR3 has 13 amino acids. J was trimmed by 3 bases and V by 5 bases; bases with no gene match: 6.

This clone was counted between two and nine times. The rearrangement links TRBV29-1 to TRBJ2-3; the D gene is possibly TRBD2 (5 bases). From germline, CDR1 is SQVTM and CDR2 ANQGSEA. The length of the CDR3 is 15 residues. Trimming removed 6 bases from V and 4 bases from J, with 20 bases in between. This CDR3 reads CSVELGIARADTQYF. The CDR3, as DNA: TGCAGCGTGGAGCTGGGGATAGCGCGGGCAGATACGCAGTATTTT.

Written as DNA, the CDR3 is TGTGCCAGCACGAGAGGGGGCCATGAAAAACTGTTTTTT. It encodes CASTRGGHEKLFF. The chain uses TRBV6-1 and TRBJ1-4; 7 bases fit TRBD1. Trimming cost V 7 bases and J 6 bases; bases outside gene matches: 5. Germline V lookup: CDR1 MNHNS, CDR2 SASEGT. CDR3 length: 13 residues.

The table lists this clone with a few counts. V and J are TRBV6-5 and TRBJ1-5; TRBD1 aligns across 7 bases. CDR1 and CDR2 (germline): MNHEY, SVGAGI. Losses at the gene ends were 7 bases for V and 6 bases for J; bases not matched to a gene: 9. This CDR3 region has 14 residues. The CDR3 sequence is CASKLDRDGQPQHF. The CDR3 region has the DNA TGTGCCAGCAAACTCGACAGGGACGGTCAGCCCCAGCATTTT.

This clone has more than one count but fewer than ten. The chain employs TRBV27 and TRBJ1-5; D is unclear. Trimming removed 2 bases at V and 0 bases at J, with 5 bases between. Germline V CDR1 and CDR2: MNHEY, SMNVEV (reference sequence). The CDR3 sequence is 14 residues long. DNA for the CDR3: TGTGCCAGCAGTTTACCCAATAGCAATCAGCCCCAGCATTTT. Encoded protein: CASSLPNSNQPQHF.

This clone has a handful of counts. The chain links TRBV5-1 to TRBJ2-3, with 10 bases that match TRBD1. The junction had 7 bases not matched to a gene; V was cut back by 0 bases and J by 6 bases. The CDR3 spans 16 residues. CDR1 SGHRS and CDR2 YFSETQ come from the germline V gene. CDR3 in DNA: TGCGCCAGCAGCTTGGGACGAGGGACAGGGGCGGATACGCAGTATTTT. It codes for CASSLGRGTGADTQYF.

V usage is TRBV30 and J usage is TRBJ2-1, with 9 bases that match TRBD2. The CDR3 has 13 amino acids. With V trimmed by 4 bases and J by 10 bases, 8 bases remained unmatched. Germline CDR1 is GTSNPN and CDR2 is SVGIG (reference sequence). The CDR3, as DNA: TGTGCCTGGAACGCGGGAGGGCCAAAAGAGCAGTTCTTC. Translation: CAWNAGGPKEQFF.

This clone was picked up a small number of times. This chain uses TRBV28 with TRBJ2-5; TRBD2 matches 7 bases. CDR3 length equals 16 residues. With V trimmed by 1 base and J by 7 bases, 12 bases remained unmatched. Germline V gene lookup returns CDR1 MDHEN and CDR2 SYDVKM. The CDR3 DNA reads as TGTGCCAGCAGTTTATATGGGCGACGGGAGGAGGGGACCCAGTACTTC. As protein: CASSLYGRREEGTQYF.

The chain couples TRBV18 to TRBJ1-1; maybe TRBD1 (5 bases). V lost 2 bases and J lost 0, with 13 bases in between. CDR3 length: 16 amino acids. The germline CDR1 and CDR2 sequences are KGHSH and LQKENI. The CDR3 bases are TGTGCCAGCTCACCAGAAAGGGGTCTATTGAACACTGAAGCTTTCTTT. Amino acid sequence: CASSPERGLLNTEAFF.

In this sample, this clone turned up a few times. In DNA form, the CDR3 reads TGCGCCAGCTCCGATCCGGGGAGCACAGATACGCAGTATTTT. It specifies CASSDPGSTDTQYF. The chain links TRBV5-1 to TRBJ2-3, with D perhaps TRBD2 (5 bases). Trimming stripped 7 bases from V and 0 bases from J, with 12 bases between. Germline lookup yields CDR1 SGHRS and CDR2 YFSETQ. This CDR3 is 14 amino acids long.

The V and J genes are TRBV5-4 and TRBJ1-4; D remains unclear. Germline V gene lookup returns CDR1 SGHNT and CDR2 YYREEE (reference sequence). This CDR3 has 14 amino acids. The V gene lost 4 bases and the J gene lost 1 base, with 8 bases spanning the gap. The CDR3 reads CASSPVGTNEKLFF. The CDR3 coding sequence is TGTGCCAGCAGCCCGGTCGGAACTAATGAAAAACTGTTTTTT.

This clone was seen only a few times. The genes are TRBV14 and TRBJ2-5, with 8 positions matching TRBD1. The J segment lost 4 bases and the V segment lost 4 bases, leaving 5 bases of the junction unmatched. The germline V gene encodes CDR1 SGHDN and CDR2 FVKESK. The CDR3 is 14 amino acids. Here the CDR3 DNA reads TGTGCCAGCAGCCTCCGAACAGGGGGAGAGACCCAGTACTTC. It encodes CASSLRTGGETQYF.

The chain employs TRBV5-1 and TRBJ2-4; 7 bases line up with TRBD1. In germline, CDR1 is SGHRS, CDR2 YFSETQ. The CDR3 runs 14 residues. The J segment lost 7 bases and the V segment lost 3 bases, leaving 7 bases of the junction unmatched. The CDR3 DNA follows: TGCGCCAGCAGCTATGACAGGGAAAGCAACATTCAGTACTTC. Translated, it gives CASSYDRESNIQYF.

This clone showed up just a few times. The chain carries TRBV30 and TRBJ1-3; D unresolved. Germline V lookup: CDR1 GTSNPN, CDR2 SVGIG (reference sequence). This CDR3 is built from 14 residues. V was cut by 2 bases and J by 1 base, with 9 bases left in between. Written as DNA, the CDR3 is TGTGCCTGGAGTAAACGCGTTTCTGGAAACACCATATATTTT. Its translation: CAWSKRVSGNTIYF.

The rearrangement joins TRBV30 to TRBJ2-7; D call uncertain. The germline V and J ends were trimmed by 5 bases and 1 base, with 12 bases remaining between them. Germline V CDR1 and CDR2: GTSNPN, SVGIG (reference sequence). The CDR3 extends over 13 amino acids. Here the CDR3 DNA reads TGTGCCTGGCGGGTCCCACTTTCCTACGAGCAGTACTTC. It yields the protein CAWRVPLSYEQYF. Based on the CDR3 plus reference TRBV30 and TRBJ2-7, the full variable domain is SQTIHQWPATLVQPVGSPLSLECTVEGTSNPNLYWYRQAAGRGLQLLFYSVGIGQISSEVPQNLSASRPQDRQFILSSKKLLLSDSGFYLCAWRVPLSYEQYFGPGTRLTVT.

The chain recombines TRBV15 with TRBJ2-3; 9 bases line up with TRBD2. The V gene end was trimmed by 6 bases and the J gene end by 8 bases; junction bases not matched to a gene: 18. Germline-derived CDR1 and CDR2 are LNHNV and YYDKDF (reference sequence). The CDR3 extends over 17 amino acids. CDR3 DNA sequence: TGTGCCACCAGTTCCTCCACGGTAGCGGGAGCCCGCGGTACGCAGTATTTT. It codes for CATSSSTVAGARGTQYF.

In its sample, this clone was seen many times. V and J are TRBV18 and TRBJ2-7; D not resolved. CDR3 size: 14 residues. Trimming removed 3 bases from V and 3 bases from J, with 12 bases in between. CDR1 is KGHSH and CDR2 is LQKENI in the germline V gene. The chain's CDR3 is CASSPSNSFYEQYF. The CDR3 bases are TGTGCCAGCTCACCTTCTAACAGCTTCTACGAGCAGTACTTC.

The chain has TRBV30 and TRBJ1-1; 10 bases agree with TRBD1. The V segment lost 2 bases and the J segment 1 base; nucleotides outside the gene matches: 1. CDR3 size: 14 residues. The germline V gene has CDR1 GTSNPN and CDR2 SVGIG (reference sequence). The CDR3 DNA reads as TGTGCCTGGAGTCGGGACAGGGGGAACACTGAAGCTTTCTTT. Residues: CAWSRDRGNTEAFF.

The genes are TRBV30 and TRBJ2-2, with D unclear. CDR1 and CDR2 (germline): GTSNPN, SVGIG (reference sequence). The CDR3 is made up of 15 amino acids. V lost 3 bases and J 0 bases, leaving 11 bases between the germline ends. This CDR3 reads CAWRVVGTNTGELFF. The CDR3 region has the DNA TGTGCCTGGAGAGTAGTGGGCACGAACACCGGGGAGCTGTTTTTT.

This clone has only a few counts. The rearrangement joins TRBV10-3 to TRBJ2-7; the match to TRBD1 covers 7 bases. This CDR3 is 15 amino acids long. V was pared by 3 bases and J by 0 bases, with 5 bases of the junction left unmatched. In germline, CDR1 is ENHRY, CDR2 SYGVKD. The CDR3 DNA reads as TGTGCCATCAGTGATCGGGACAGCAGCTCCTACGAGCAGTACTTC. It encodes CAISDRDSSSYEQYF.

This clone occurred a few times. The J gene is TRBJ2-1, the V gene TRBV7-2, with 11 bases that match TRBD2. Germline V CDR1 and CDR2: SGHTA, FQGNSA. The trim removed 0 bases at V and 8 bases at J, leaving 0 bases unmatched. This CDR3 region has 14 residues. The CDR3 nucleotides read TGTGCCAGCAGCTTAGCTAGCGGGAGGGATGAGCAGTTCTTC. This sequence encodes CASSLASGRDEQFF.

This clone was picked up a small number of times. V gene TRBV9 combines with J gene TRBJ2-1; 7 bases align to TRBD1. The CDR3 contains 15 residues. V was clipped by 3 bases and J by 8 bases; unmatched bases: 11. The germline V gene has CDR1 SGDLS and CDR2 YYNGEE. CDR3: CASSANRGRVDEQFF. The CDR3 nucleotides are TGTGCCAGCAGCGCTAACAGGGGTCGGGTTGATGAGCAGTTCTTC.